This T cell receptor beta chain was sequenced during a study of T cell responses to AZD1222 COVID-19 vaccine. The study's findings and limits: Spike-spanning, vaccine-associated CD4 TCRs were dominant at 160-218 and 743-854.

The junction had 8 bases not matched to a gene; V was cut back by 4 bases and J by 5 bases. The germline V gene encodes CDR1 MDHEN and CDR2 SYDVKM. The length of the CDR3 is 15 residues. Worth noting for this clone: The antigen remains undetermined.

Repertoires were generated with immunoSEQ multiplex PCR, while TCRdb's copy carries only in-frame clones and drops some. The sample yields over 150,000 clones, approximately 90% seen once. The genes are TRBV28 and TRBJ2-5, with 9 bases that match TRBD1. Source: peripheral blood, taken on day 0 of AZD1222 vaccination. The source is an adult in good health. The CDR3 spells CASSSAGQGGETQYF. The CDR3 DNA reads TGTGCCAGCAGTTCGGCGGGACAGGGTGGGGAGACCCAGTACTTC.